The sequence of this TCR beta chain was determined in a study of Graves' ophthalmopathy and Graves' hyperthyroidism. Study-level background: Peripheral blood (taken before any treatment) was collected at initial diagnosis.

Orbital computed tomography, thyroid ultrasound, TRAb, serum thyroxine and clinical symptoms formed the basis of diagnosis. The PBMCs had their origin in around 10 ml of fresh peripheral blood. RNA transcripts were the source from which TCR beta CDR3 regions were amplified. Second-round multiplex PCR came after a first-round RT-PCR that employed HTBI primers. TCRdb processed the multiplex PCR reads anew with MiXCR; each CDR3 protein has one entry. The sample contains about 620,000 distinct CDR3 sequences, roughly 20% of which appear only once. Germline CDR1 GTSNPN, CDR2 SVGIG (reference sequence). This CDR3 has 13 amino acids. Trimming cost V 5 bases and J 7 bases, with 17 bases left between them.

The material sequenced was peripheral blood. The clonotype originates from a woman between 18 and 29 years old with stable Graves' hyperthyroidism. Some clones in this sample may be carry-over from other donors' samples. The chain combines TRBV30 with TRBJ1-2, with unresolved D. DNA for the CDR3: TGTGCCTGGGCTATAATGGTCGGGAGTGGCTACACCTTC. Translation gives CAWAIMVGSGYTF.